Listed below are T cell receptor beta chains from one sample, sequenced in a study of T cells in Graves' hyperthyroidism and ophthalmopathy. Using its own MiXCR run on the multiplex PCR reads, TCRdb lists one record per CDR3 protein. The sample lists roughly 530,000 distinct CDR3 sequences, roughly 17% occurring once. Sequencing used blood. Source of these receptors: a woman in her late teens or twenties with Graves' ophthalmopathy. Each CDR3 is given with its conserved first and last residue. D genes are given only for firm matches.

d_call j_call v_call cdr3_aa
- TRBJ2-7 TRBV28 CASSLLGRYEQYF
- TRBJ2-2 TRBV6-1 CASRYRGTSLPPDIGELFF
- TRBJ2-6 TRBV5-4 CASSWRGAGANVLTF
- TRBJ2-3 TRBV20-1 CSARDPRGVKDTQYF
TRBD1 TRBJ1-1 TRBV6-2/TRBV6-3 CASSSRDSGGTEAFF
- TRBJ2-5 TRBV2 CARSRTDYPQETQYF
- TRBJ1-2 TRBV7-9 CASSLEVDKGVGYTF
- TRBJ1-1 TRBV7-9 CASSFPRGQGSNTEAFF
- TRBJ2-7 TRBV10-2 CASSEGRGREQYF
TRBD1 TRBJ2-7 TRBV5-1 CASSGGTGGRNYEQYF
TRBD2 TRBJ2-3 TRBV6-2/TRBV6-3 CASDGGRSTDTQYF
- TRBJ1-5 TRBV19 CASSPRAGGRKNQPQHF
TRBD2 TRBJ2-3 TRBV6-2/TRBV6-3 CASSPGLVWDTQYF
- TRBJ1-1 TRBV20-1 CSARNPRVQAAFF
- TRBJ2-3 TRBV2 CASSGAAGQQRLSTDTQYF
- TRBJ2-7 TRBV20-1 CSAVPGSPYEQYF
TRBD1 TRBJ1-6 TRBV9 CASSGDRENSPLHF
- TRBJ1-1 TRBV9 CASSVVVTGRLGTDTEAFF
- TRBJ2-1 TRBV6-2/TRBV6-3 CASSYFGAGYNEQFF
- TRBJ2-5 TRBV6-1 CASSEDLPPQETQYF
- TRBJ2-7 TRBV20-1 CSAITSASSYEQYF
- TRBJ1-5 TRBV29-1 CSVGDSGNQPQHF